Listed below are T cell receptor beta chains from one sample, sequenced in a study of blood T cell repertoires in COVID-19. Generated by immunoSEQ multiplex PCR, the TCRdb table keeps only in-frame clones and is missing some. This sample carries some 270,000 clones, roughly four fifths of them seen once, and the ten largest clones take about 15%. Source material: peripheral blood. The receptors come from a person aged 70 to 85 with COVID-19, enrolled during active disease. Each CDR3 is given with its conserved first and last residue. The order of the fields is D gene, J gene, V gene, clone size, CDR3 DNA, CDR3 protein. The D gene is left open where the match is weak. Some rows mark clone size as missing; the rest say once, few, many or name a class of expanded clone.

>TRBD1|TRBJ1-1|TRBV27|NA
TGTGCCACCCGACAGGGGAACACTGAAGCTTTCTTT
CATRQGNTEAFF
>TRBD1|TRBJ1-4|TRBV5-1|NA
TGCGCCAGCAGCCGGAAGATGGACAGGAGTGAAAAACTGTTTTTT
CASSRKMDRSEKLFF
>TRBD2|TRBJ2-1|TRBV29-1|NA
TGCAGCGCCGGCGGGGGTAGCGGGGGCTACAATGAGCAGTTCTTC
CSAGGGSGGYNEQFF
>NA|TRBJ2-1|TRBV28|NA
TGTGCCAGCAGCCTGACAGTGAGCTCCTACAATGAGCAGTTCTTC
CASSLTVSSYNEQFF
>TRBD2|TRBJ2-7|TRBV11-2|NA
TGTGCCAGCAGCTCAGGGACTAGCGGGAGTACCTACGAGCAGTACTTC
CASSSGTSGSTYEQYF
>NA|TRBJ1-1|TRBV4-1|NA
TGCGCCAGCAGCCAAGAGTCATCGAACACTGAAGCTTTCTTT
CASSQESSNTEAFF
>TRBD2|TRBJ2-3|TRBV7-2|NA
TGTGCCAGCAGCTTAGCTCGGCGGGAGAGCACAGATACGCAGTATTTT
CASSLARRESTDTQYF
>TRBD1|TRBJ2-5|TRBV5-1|NA
TGCGCCAGCAGCTTGTTAGTATCCGGGACAGGGGGCATACGAGAGACCCAGTACTTC
CASSLLVSGTGGIRETQYF
>NA|TRBJ1-5|TRBV5-5|NA
TGTGCCAGCAGCCCACTCACAGGGTACCAGCCCCAGCATTTT
CASSPLTGYQPQHF
>TRBD2|TRBJ2-5|TRBV11-2|NA
TGTGCCAGCAGGTTTACCGGGACTACAGAGACCCAGTACTTC
CASRFTGTTETQYF
>NA|TRBJ2-5|TRBV20-1|NA
TGCAGTTCAGGGAAAGAGACCCAGTACTTC
CSSGKETQYF
>NA|TRBJ1-6|TRBV7-2|NA
TGTGCCAGCAGCCCCACCGTCCGGGGTGGGAATTCACCCCTCCACTTT
CASSPTVRGGNSPLHF
>NA|TRBJ2-7|TRBV29-1|NA
TGCAGCGTTGAAGATTGGGGGACACCTCAGTCCTACGAGCAGTACTTC
CSVEDWGTPQSYEQYF
>NA|TRBJ1-5|TRBV19|few
TGTGCCAGTACCCCCGGTAGCAATCAGCCCCAGCATTTT
CASTPGSNQPQHF
>TRBD1|TRBJ2-7|TRBV2|NA
TGTGCCAGAGGGACAGGGAACCACGAGCAGTACTTC
CARGTGNHEQYF
>TRBD1|TRBJ1-1|TRBV12-3/TRBV12-4|NA
TGTGCCAGCAGCCGAGGGGGCGGGAAAGCTTTCTTT
CASSRGGGKAFF
>TRBD2|TRBJ2-3|TRBV18|NA
TGTGCCAGCTCACCACCAGGGACTAGCGGGGGAAGAGGAACAGATACGCAGTATTTT
CASSPPGTSGGRGTDTQYF
>TRBD2|TRBJ2-5|TRBV7-3|once
TGTGCCAGCGGGTTAAGCGGGGGTGAGGCCCAGTACTTC
CASGLSGGEAQYF
>TRBD2|TRBJ2-1|TRBV24-1|NA
TGTGCCACCAGCGGGACTAGCGGGAGTTGGGGTTTGGTTGATGAGCAGTTCTTC
CATSGTSGSWGLVDEQFF
>NA|TRBJ2-6|TRBV4-1|NA
TGCGCCAGCAGCCAAGAGGCCGGAGGGGCTGGGGCCAACGTCCTGACTTTC
CASSQEAGGAGANVLTF
>NA|TRBJ2-1|TRBV5-1|NA
TGCGCCAGCAGCTCAAAGGTAGCGTTACTTAGGAATGAGCAGTTCTTC
CASSSKVALLRNEQFF
>TRBD2|TRBJ2-7|TRBV11-2|NA
TGTGCCAGCAGCCCATACGGGACTAGCACCTACGAGCAGTACTTC
CASSPYGTSTYEQYF
>NA|TRBJ2-1|TRBV28|NA
TGTGCCAGCAGTTTATGGGGACAACTTCTCAATGAGCAGTTCTTC
CASSLWGQLLNEQFF
>TRBD2|TRBJ2-2|TRBV19|NA
TGTGCCAGTTACATAGCGGGAGCGAGCACCGGGGAGCTGTTTTTT
CASYIAGASTGELFF
>NA|TRBJ1-6|TRBV5-1|NA
TGCGCCAGCAGCTTGGAAAGGGGCTCGGGACCCCTCCACTTT
CASSLERGSGPLHF
>NA|TRBJ2-3|TRBV30|NA
TGTGCCTGGACTAGAGGTTCCGGGTCAGATACGCAGTATTTT
CAWTRGSGSDTQYF
>TRBD2|TRBJ2-1|TRBV27|NA
TGTGCCAGCAGACCCGCTGGGACTAGCGGGAGAAATGAGCAGTTCTTC
CASRPAGTSGRNEQFF
>NA|TRBJ1-2|TRBV25-1|once
TGTGCCAGCAGTGATGTGGGCTACTATGGCTACACCTTC
CASSDVGYYGYTF
>TRBD2|TRBJ2-1|TRBV15|NA
TGTGCCACCAGCTTGCGGGGTAGCGGGAGGGAGCAGTTCTTC
CATSLRGSGREQFF
>NA|TRBJ2-7|TRBV5-4|NA
TGTGCCAGCAGCTTGGGGGGCCGAACCTACGAGCAGTACTTC
CASSLGGRTYEQYF
>TRBD1|TRBJ1-3|TRBV5-7|NA
TGTGCCAGCAGCTTGGGGCCGACAGGGCCGTTTGGAAACACCATATATTTT
CASSLGPTGPFGNTIYF
>NA|TRBJ1-6|TRBV6-2/TRBV6-3|NA
TGTGCCAGCAGTGACCCAAGGGGTGGCGGTTCACCCCTCCACTTT
CASSDPRGGGSPLHF
>TRBD1|TRBJ2-7|TRBV5-6|NA
TGTGCCAGCAGCCCCGGGACCGGGACAGGGCCCTACGAGCAGTACTTC
CASSPGTGTGPYEQYF
>NA|TRBJ2-2|TRBV7-2|NA
TGTGCCAGCAGCTTAAGCCCCAGGGCGATCGGGGAGCTGTTTTTT
CASSLSPRAIGELFF
>TRBD2|TRBJ2-3|TRBV19|NA
TGTGCCAGTGAAGAAGCGGGAGTGGGCACAGATACGCAGTATTTT
CASEEAGVGTDTQYF
>NA|TRBJ2-2|TRBV4-3|NA
TGCGCCAGCAGCACGGGACACAACACCGGGGAGCTGTTTTTT
CASSTGHNTGELFF
>NA|TRBJ1-3|TRBV19|NA
TGTGCCAGTGGCGATCGGAGCTCTGGAAACACCATATATTTT
CASGDRSSGNTIYF
>NA|TRBJ1-5|TRBV7-6|NA
TGTGCCAGCAGCTTAGGGGCTCGGGGACAATATCAGCCCCAGCATTTT
CASSLGARGQYQPQHF
>NA|TRBJ1-1|TRBV28|NA
TGTGCCAGCAGTTTTCGGCAGGGATGGATCCTAACTGAAGCTTTCTTT
CASSFRQGWILTEAFF
>TRBD1|TRBJ2-2|TRBV7-9|NA
TGTGCCAGCAGCCCACGAGAAGGGGGCTGGCGGGAGCTGTTTTTT
CASSPREGGWRELFF
>NA|TRBJ2-2|TRBV5-4|NA
TGTGCCAGCAGCCCGGAGGGGCCCGGGGAGCTGTTTTTT
CASSPEGPGELFF
>NA|TRBJ2-5|TRBV14|NA
TGTGCCAGCAGCAACGGAGAGACCCAGTACTTC
CASSNGETQYF
>TRBD1|TRBJ2-5|TRBV2|NA
TGTGCCAGCAGTGATGGGACAGGGGCATTAGAGACCCAGTACTTC
CASSDGTGALETQYF
>TRBD1|TRBJ1-2|TRBV7-2|NA
TGTGCCAGCGGCCCCGCAGGGGGCCACTATGGCTACACCTTC
CASGPAGGHYGYTF
>TRBD2|TRBJ2-2|TRBV7-9|once
TGTGCCAGCAGCTTTAGCGGGACGCCTGGGGAGCTGTTTTTT
CASSFSGTPGELFF
>TRBD1|TRBJ1-5|TRBV5-1|NA
TGCGCCAGCAGCCGATCCGGGACAGAGAATCAGCCCCAGCATTTT
CASSRSGTENQPQHF
>NA|TRBJ1-2|TRBV7-2|NA
TGTGCCAGCAGCCCCCCGGGCTATGGCTACACCTTC
CASSPPGYGYTF
>NA|TRBJ2-7|TRBV5-1|NA
TGCGCCAGCAGCTTGGACGCGGGGGCAGGCTACGAGCAGTACTTC
CASSLDAGAGYEQYF
>NA|TRBJ1-1|TRBV2|NA
TGTGCCAGCAGTGAAAGAGGTCAGTTGAACACTGAAGCTTTCTTT
CASSERGQLNTEAFF
>TRBD2|TRBJ2-7|TRBV5-4|NA
TGTGCCAGCAGCCCGGGGGGGGCCAGCTCCTACGAGCAGTACTTC
CASSPGGASSYEQYF
>TRBD1|TRBJ2-1|TRBV2|NA
TGTGCCAGCAGTCGGGACAGGGGTTCATACAATGAGCAGTTCTTC
CASSRDRGSYNEQFF